Sequencing of this T cell receptor beta chain was carried out in a study of graft-versus-host responses after intestinal transplantation. Using immunoSEQ multiplex PCR, the repertoire was profiled, and TCRdb retains in-frame clones only, with some absent. The sample shows roughly 60,000 clones, about 90% of them seen only once. CDR3 size: 19 residues. Per the germline V gene, CDR1 is MGHRA and CDR2 is YSYEKL. V lost 2 bases to trimming and J lost 0 bases, with 17 bases between them. The input for sequencing was PBMCs, taken about 120 days after intestinal transplantation. The chain is built from TRBV4-1 and TRBJ2-6; D may match TRBD1 or TRBD2 (6 bases each). The clonotype originates from a human patient who received an intestinal transplant, so some T cells may come from the graft donor. The CDR3 sequence is CASSQPFGGLNSGANVLTF. The CDR3 DNA sequence: TGCGCCAGCAGCCAACCTTTTGGGGGGCTGAACTCTGGGGCCAACGTCCTGACTTTC.